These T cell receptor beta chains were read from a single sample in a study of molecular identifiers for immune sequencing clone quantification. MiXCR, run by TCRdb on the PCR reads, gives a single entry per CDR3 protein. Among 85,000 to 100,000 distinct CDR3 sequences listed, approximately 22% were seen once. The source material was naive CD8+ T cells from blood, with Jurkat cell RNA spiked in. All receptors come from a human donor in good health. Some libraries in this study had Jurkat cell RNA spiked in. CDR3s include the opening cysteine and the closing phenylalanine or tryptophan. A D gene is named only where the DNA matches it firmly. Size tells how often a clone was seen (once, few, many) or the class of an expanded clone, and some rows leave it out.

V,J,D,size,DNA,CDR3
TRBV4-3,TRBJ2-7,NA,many,TGCGCCAGCAGCCAAGCTCAGGGTTCCTACGAGCAGTACTTC,CASSQAQGSYEQYF
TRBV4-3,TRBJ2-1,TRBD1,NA,TGCGCCAGCAGCCAAGGTCAGGGGGCATACAATGAGCAGTTCTTC,CASSQGQGAYNEQFF
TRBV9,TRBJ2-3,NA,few,TGTGCCAGCAGCGCCGGGATATTTAACACAGATACGCAGTATTTT,CASSAGIFNTDTQYF
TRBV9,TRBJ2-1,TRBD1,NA,TGTGCCAGCAGCTCCCCACCGGGACAGGGCAATGAGCAGTTCTTC,CASSSPPGQGNEQFF
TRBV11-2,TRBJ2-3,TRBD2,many,TGTGCCAGCAGCTTAGGCGGGGGGGCGCCAGATACGCAGTATTTT,CASSLGGGAPDTQYF
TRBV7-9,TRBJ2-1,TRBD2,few,TGTGCCAGCAGCTCGGGACTAGCGGATCACAATGAGCAGTTCTTC,CASSSGLADHNEQFF
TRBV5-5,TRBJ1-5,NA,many,TGTGCCAGCAGCCCGACGGGTCAGCCCCAGCATTTT,CASSPTGQPQHF
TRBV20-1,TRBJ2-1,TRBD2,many,TGCAGTGCTAGACCATCAACTAGCGGGAGGTTCAATGAGCAGTTCTTC,CSARPSTSGRFNEQFF
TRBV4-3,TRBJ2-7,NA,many,TGCGCCAGCAGCCAAGATAAACAGGGTTACGAGCAGTACTTC,CASSQDKQGYEQYF
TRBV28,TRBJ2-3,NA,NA,TGTGCCAGCGCCGGTAGGACAGCTATTACAGATACGCAGTATTTT,CASAGRTAITDTQYF
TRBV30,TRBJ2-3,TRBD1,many,TGTGCCTGGAGTGCCGGACAGGGAGGAGATACGCAGTATTTT,CAWSAGQGGDTQYF
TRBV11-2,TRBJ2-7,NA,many,TGTGCCAGCAGCCCTACGGGGGCTTTGACCTACGAGCAGTACTTC,CASSPTGALTYEQYF
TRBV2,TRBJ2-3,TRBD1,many,TGTGCCAGCATCAACAGGGGGAGTAGCACAGATACGCAGTATTTT,CASINRGSSTDTQYF
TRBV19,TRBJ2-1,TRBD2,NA,TGTGCCAGTAGTTCCGGGACTAGCGGGGTCGAGTTCTTC,CASSSGTSGVEFF
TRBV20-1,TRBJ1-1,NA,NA,TGCAGTGCTAGAGATGCGGGTTTCAACACTGGAGCTTTCTTT,CSARDAGFNTGAFF
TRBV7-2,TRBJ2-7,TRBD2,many,TGTGCCAGCAGCTCCTGGGAAGCGGGGGAGTACGAGCAGTACTTC,CASSSWEAGEYEQYF
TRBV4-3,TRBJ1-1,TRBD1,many,TGCGCCAGCAGCCAAGAAAGGGGGCGAGTCACTGAAGCTTTCTTT,CASSQERGRVTEAFF
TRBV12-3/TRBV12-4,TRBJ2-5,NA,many,TGTGCCAGCAGTTCGGACACTTACCAAGAGACCCAGTACTTC,CASSSDTYQETQYF